This TCR beta chain was documented in a study of blood T cell repertoires in COVID-19. V was clipped by 5 bases and J by 4 bases; unmatched bases: 1. The CDR3 covers 13 residues. Sequenced by immunoSEQ multiplex PCR; TCRdb stores in-frame clones only, minus some. The repertoire holds around 200,000 clones, with about 76% as singletons. Material: peripheral blood. V and J are TRBV12-3 or TRBV12-4 and TRBJ2-5; the match to TRBD2 covers 10 bases. The clonotype originates from a woman in her forties with COVID-19, enrolled during active disease. CDR3: CASSASGGETQYF. CDR3 in DNA: TGTGCCAGCAGTGCTAGCGGGGGAGAGACCCAGTACTTC.